This TCR beta chain was documented in a study of response to subunit inactivated influenza vaccine. Only a few counts were recorded for this clonotype. V lost 4 bases, J lost 2 bases, and 10 bases lay in between. CDR3 size: 15 residues. From germline, CDR1 is SGHDT and CDR2 YYEEEE. Using its own MiXCR run on the RT-PCR reads, TCRdb lists one record per CDR3 protein. This table holds 750,000 to 850,000 distinct CDR3 sequences, roughly 18% found once. The TCR originated in a man in his fifties or sixties who received an inactivated influenza vaccine. The sample here was PBMCs from blood, taken more than 4 days after vaccination. This chain links TRBV5-6 with TRBJ2-6; TRBD1 or TRBD2 may be the D gene (6 bases each). The CDR3: CASSMGGPGANVLTF. Here the CDR3 DNA reads TGTGCCAGCAGCATGGGGGGCCCTGGGGCCAACGTCCTGACTTTC.